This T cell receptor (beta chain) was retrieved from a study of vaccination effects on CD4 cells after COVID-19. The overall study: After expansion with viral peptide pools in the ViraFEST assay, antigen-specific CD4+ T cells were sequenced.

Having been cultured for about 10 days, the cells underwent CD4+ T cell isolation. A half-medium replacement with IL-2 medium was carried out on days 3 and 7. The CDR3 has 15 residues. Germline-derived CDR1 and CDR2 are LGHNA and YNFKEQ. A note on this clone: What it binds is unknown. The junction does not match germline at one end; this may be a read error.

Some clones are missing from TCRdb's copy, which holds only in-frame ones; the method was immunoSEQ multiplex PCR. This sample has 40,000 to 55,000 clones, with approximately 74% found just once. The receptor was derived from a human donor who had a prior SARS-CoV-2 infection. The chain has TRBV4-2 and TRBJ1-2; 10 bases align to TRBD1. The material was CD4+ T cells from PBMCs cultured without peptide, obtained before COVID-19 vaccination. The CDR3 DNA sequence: TGTGCCAGCAGCCAAGATCTAAGGGACAGGGGTTTCGGTAGATTC. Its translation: CASSQDLRDRGFGRF.